These T cell receptor beta chains were read from a single sample in a study of shared T cell receptors in the human thymus. Generated by immunoSEQ multiplex PCR, the TCRdb table keeps only in-frame clones and is missing some. The sample shows roughly 550,000 clones, around 78% of them seen only once. The same sample was also used in a study of human thymus T cells.

Sequencing used thymocytes. The receptors derive from a boy under two years old with a congenital heart defect. CDR3s include the opening cysteine and the closing phenylalanine or tryptophan. D genes are given only for firm matches. The size entry is marked missing in some rows and otherwise reads once, few, many or a size class.

j_gene: TRBJ2-7; abundance: few; v_gene: TRBV5-4; d_gene: -; CDR3aa: CASSLGGRTYEQYF; CDR3nt: TGTGCCAGCAGCTTGGGTGGGAGAACCTACGAGCAGTACTTC
j_gene: TRBJ2-2; abundance: -; v_gene: TRBV21-1; d_gene: -; CDR3aa: CAPDDRGDTGELFF; CDR3nt: TGTGCCCCAGACGACAGGGGAGACACCGGGGAGCTGTTTTTT
j_gene: TRBJ2-5; abundance: -; v_gene: TRBV4-2; d_gene: -; CDR3aa: CASSQDLGRQAQETQYF; CDR3nt: TGTGCCAGCAGCCAAGATCTCGGTAGGCAGGCCCAAGAGACCCAGTACTTC
j_gene: TRBJ2-5; abundance: -; v_gene: TRBV27; d_gene: TRBD1; CDR3aa: CASGTRSRQGLGETQYF; CDR3nt: TGTGCCAGCGGGACCCGAAGCCGACAGGGGCTGGGGGAGACCCAGTACTTC
j_gene: TRBJ2-5; abundance: -; v_gene: TRBV28; d_gene: TRBD1; CDR3aa: CASSHFAPGTAEETQYF; CDR3nt: TGTGCCAGCAGCCATTTTGCCCCCGGGACAGCGGAAGAGACCCAGTACTTC
j_gene: TRBJ2-3; abundance: -; v_gene: TRBV27; d_gene: -; CDR3aa: CASSLEDTQYF; CDR3nt: TGTGCCAGCAGTTTAGAGGATACGCAGTATTTT
j_gene: TRBJ1-4; abundance: -; v_gene: TRBV30; d_gene: -; CDR3aa: CAWGGTREPPTNEKLFF; CDR3nt: TGTGCCTGGGGGGGGACTAGGGAACCTCCAACTAATGAAAAACTGTTTTTT
j_gene: TRBJ2-1; abundance: -; v_gene: TRBV11-3; d_gene: -; CDR3aa: CASSPASSYNEQFF; CDR3nt: TGTGCCAGCAGCCCCGCTAGCTCCTACAATGAGCAGTTCTTC
j_gene: TRBJ2-7; abundance: few; v_gene: TRBV5-1; d_gene: -; CDR3aa: CASSPNAGAYEQYF; CDR3nt: TGCGCCAGCAGCCCTAATGCAGGGGCCTACGAGCAGTACTTC
j_gene: TRBJ2-5; abundance: -; v_gene: TRBV5-1; d_gene: TRBD2; CDR3aa: CASSLERGDYQETQYF; CDR3nt: TGCGCCAGCAGCTTGGAGCGGGGGGACTATCAAGAGACCCAGTACTTC
j_gene: TRBJ2-1; abundance: -; v_gene: TRBV4-2; d_gene: -; CDR3aa: CASSQEISSSNEQFF; CDR3nt: TGTGCCAGCAGCCAAGAAATTTCCAGTTCCAATGAGCAGTTCTTC
j_gene: TRBJ2-4; abundance: few; v_gene: TRBV14; d_gene: -; CDR3aa: CASSHAQGLSHIGIQYF; CDR3nt: TGTGCCAGCAGCCATGCCCAGGGCTTGTCCCACATAGGCATTCAGTACTTC
j_gene: TRBJ2-7; abundance: -; v_gene: TRBV27; d_gene: -; CDR3aa: CASSLTDISYEQYF; CDR3nt: TGTGCCAGCAGTCTAACCGACATATCCTACGAGCAGTACTTC
j_gene: TRBJ1-5; abundance: -; v_gene: TRBV19; d_gene: -; CDR3aa: CASRNRVNQPQHF; CDR3nt: TGTGCCAGTAGAAACCGGGTCAATCAGCCCCAGCATTTT
j_gene: TRBJ2-7; abundance: -; v_gene: TRBV6-5; d_gene: -; CDR3aa: CASSYSPNWSSYEQYF; CDR3nt: TGTGCCAGCAGTTACTCCCCAAACTGGAGCTCCTACGAGCAGTACTTC
j_gene: TRBJ2-3; abundance: -; v_gene: TRBV6-1; d_gene: TRBD2; CDR3aa: CASSAGTSGRAGTDTQYF; CDR3nt: TGTGCCAGCAGTGCCGGGACTAGCGGGAGGGCCGGGACAGATACGCAGTATTTT
j_gene: TRBJ2-7; abundance: -; v_gene: TRBV27; d_gene: TRBD1; CDR3aa: CASSLSGGAPYEQYF; CDR3nt: TGTGCCAGCAGTTTATCAGGGGGCGCCCCCTACGAGCAGTACTTC
j_gene: TRBJ2-1; abundance: -; v_gene: TRBV11-2; d_gene: TRBD2; CDR3aa: CASSLDSGREGFDEQFF; CDR3nt: TGTGCCAGCAGCTTAGATTCGGGGCGGGAGGGGTTTGATGAGCAGTTCTTC
j_gene: TRBJ2-4; abundance: -; v_gene: TRBV10-1; d_gene: TRBD2; CDR3aa: CASSFGTSGTNIQYF; CDR3nt: TGCGCCAGCAGTTTCGGGACTAGCGGGACCAACATTCAGTACTTC
j_gene: TRBJ2-7; abundance: -; v_gene: TRBV23-1; d_gene: -; CDR3aa: CASTQGGEQYF; CDR3nt: TGCGCCAGCACTCAGGGGGGGGAGCAGTACTTC
j_gene: TRBJ1-2; abundance: few; v_gene: TRBV28; d_gene: TRBD1; CDR3aa: CASSLCPGGENGYTF; CDR3nt: TGTGCCAGCAGTTTATGTCCAGGGGGCGAAAATGGCTACACCTTC
j_gene: TRBJ2-7; abundance: -; v_gene: TRBV27; d_gene: TRBD2; CDR3aa: CASAGGTYEQYF; CDR3nt: TGTGCCAGCGCGGGAGGCACCTACGAGCAGTACTTC
j_gene: TRBJ2-1; abundance: -; v_gene: TRBV9; d_gene: -; CDR3aa: CASSLEGASSYNEQFF; CDR3nt: TGTGCCAGCAGTTTGGAGGGGGCCAGCTCCTACAATGAGCAGTTCTTC
j_gene: TRBJ2-3; abundance: -; v_gene: TRBV20-1; d_gene: -; CDR3aa: CSAPGTDTQYF; CDR3nt: TGCAGTGCCCCAGGGACAGATACGCAGTATTTT
j_gene: TRBJ2-3; abundance: few; v_gene: TRBV20-1; d_gene: TRBD2; CDR3aa: CSAKRETQYF; CDR3nt: TGCAGTGCTAAGCGGGAAACGCAGTATTTT
j_gene: TRBJ2-5; abundance: -; v_gene: TRBV10-1; d_gene: -; CDR3aa: CASSERGLETQYF; CDR3nt: TGCGCCAGCAGTGAGCGGGGATTGGAGACCCAGTACTTC
j_gene: TRBJ1-2; abundance: -; v_gene: TRBV29-1; d_gene: -; CDR3aa: CSVGPAERYGYTF; CDR3nt: TGCAGCGTCGGTCCGGCAGAGAGGTATGGCTACACCTTC
j_gene: TRBJ1-3; abundance: once; v_gene: TRBV10-3; d_gene: -; CDR3aa: CAIIAQGSSGNTIYF; CDR3nt: TGTGCCATCATAGCACAGGGTAGCTCTGGAAACACCATATATTTT
j_gene: TRBJ2-1; abundance: -; v_gene: TRBV10-3; d_gene: TRBD2; CDR3aa: CAISQTSGRPNEQFF; CDR3nt: TGTGCCATCAGCCAGACTAGCGGGAGACCCAATGAGCAGTTCTTC
j_gene: TRBJ2-2; abundance: -; v_gene: TRBV5-1; d_gene: TRBD1; CDR3aa: CASSLGQGVSGELFF; CDR3nt: TGCGCCAGCAGCTTGGGACAGGGGGTCTCGGGGGAGCTGTTTTTT
j_gene: TRBJ2-3; abundance: -; v_gene: TRBV4-3; d_gene: -; CDR3aa: CASSQDYWSTDTQYF; CDR3nt: TGCGCCAGCAGCCAAGACTACTGGAGCACAGATACGCAGTATTTT
j_gene: TRBJ2-1; abundance: -; v_gene: TRBV6-6; d_gene: TRBD2; CDR3aa: CASIGTSGRRVNEQFF; CDR3nt: TGTGCCAGCATCGGGACTAGCGGGAGGAGAGTCAATGAGCAGTTCTTC
j_gene: TRBJ2-1; abundance: once; v_gene: TRBV7-8; d_gene: TRBD2; CDR3aa: CASSPGRGGEQFF; CDR3nt: TGTGCCAGCAGCCCTGGGCGGGGGGGTGAGCAGTTCTTC
j_gene: TRBJ1-1; abundance: -; v_gene: TRBV11-2; d_gene: TRBD1; CDR3aa: CASSSDRGQGNTEAFF; CDR3nt: TGTGCCAGCAGCTCCGACAGGGGGCAGGGGAACACTGAAGCTTTCTTT
j_gene: TRBJ1-5; abundance: -; v_gene: TRBV19; d_gene: TRBD1; CDR3aa: CATYRGGGSNNQPQHF; CDR3nt: TGTGCCACCTACAGGGGGGGCGGAAGCAATAATCAGCCCCAGCATTTT
j_gene: TRBJ2-5; abundance: -; v_gene: TRBV27; d_gene: TRBD2; CDR3aa: CASSDTSGRLETQYF; CDR3nt: TGTGCCAGCAGTGACACTAGCGGGAGATTGGAGACCCAGTACTTC
j_gene: TRBJ2-5; abundance: few; v_gene: TRBV4-1; d_gene: -; CDR3aa: CASSQAGRGLETQYF; CDR3nt: TGCGCCAGCAGCCAAGCTGGTAGGGGGTTAGAGACCCAGTACTTC
j_gene: TRBJ2-7; abundance: -; v_gene: TRBV27; d_gene: TRBD1; CDR3aa: CASRVEGQGEWYEQYF; CDR3nt: TGTGCCAGCCGGGTGGAGGGACAGGGAGAGTGGTACGAGCAGTACTTC
j_gene: TRBJ1-2; abundance: -; v_gene: TRBV20-1; d_gene: -; CDR3aa: CSARQAYGYTF; CDR3nt: TGCAGTGCTAGACAGGCCTATGGCTACACCTTC
j_gene: TRBJ2-7; abundance: -; v_gene: TRBV5-4; d_gene: TRBD1; CDR3aa: CASSLNRQGVREQYF; CDR3nt: TGTGCCAGCAGCTTGAATCGACAGGGGGTGCGTGAGCAGTACTTC
j_gene: TRBJ1-3; abundance: -; v_gene: TRBV14; d_gene: -; CDR3aa: CASSLEEGNTIYF; CDR3nt: TGTGCCAGCAGCCTTGAGGAGGGCAACACCATATATTTT
j_gene: TRBJ2-7; abundance: -; v_gene: TRBV28; d_gene: -; CDR3aa: CATEDGHYEQYF; CDR3nt: TGTGCCACCGAGGACGGACACTACGAGCAGTACTTC
j_gene: TRBJ2-5; abundance: -; v_gene: TRBV5-1; d_gene: -; CDR3aa: CASSLVQGTEEETQYF; CDR3nt: TGCGCCAGCAGCTTGGTTCAGGGGACGGAGGAAGAGACCCAGTACTTC
j_gene: TRBJ2-7; abundance: -; v_gene: TRBV5-5; d_gene: -; CDR3aa: CASSSSSYEQYF; CDR3nt: TGTGCCAGCAGCTCTAGCTCCTACGAGCAGTACTTC
j_gene: TRBJ2-7; abundance: once; v_gene: TRBV10-3; d_gene: TRBD1; CDR3aa: CAIRRGQGEGSSYEQYF; CDR3nt: TGTGCCATCAGGAGGGGACAGGGCGAGGGGAGCTCCTACGAGCAGTACTTC
j_gene: TRBJ1-4; abundance: few; v_gene: TRBV5-6; d_gene: -; CDR3aa: CASSAWTIPRKLFF; CDR3nt: TGTGCCAGCAGCGCTTGGACAATACCTCGAAAACTGTTTTTT
j_gene: TRBJ2-1; abundance: once; v_gene: TRBV20-1; d_gene: -; CDR3aa: CSARIEALTFF; CDR3nt: TGCAGTGCTAGAATTGAAGCTCTTACGTTCTTC
j_gene: TRBJ2-2; abundance: once; v_gene: TRBV5-1; d_gene: TRBD2; CDR3aa: CASSIGTSGTNTGELFF; CDR3nt: TGCGCCAGCAGCATCGGGACTAGCGGGACGAACACCGGGGAGCTGTTTTTT
j_gene: TRBJ1-2; abundance: few; v_gene: TRBV4-1; d_gene: TRBD1; CDR3aa: CASSQAGQYNYGYTF; CDR3nt: TGCGCCAGCAGCCAAGCGGGACAGTATAACTATGGCTACACCTTC
j_gene: TRBJ2-7; abundance: -; v_gene: TRBV4-3; d_gene: -; CDR3aa: CASSQGSDRKVDEQYF; CDR3nt: TGCGCCAGCAGCCAAGGCTCGGACAGAAAGGTCGACGAGCAGTACTTC
j_gene: TRBJ2-7; abundance: -; v_gene: TRBV14; d_gene: TRBD2; CDR3aa: CASSQDRLAGGLGYEQYF; CDR3nt: TGTGCCAGCAGCCAAGATCGACTAGCGGGAGGATTAGGCTACGAGCAGTACTTC
j_gene: TRBJ2-5; abundance: -; v_gene: TRBV9; d_gene: TRBD1; CDR3aa: CASSPGTEKETQYF; CDR3nt: TGTGCCAGCAGCCCGGGGACAGAAAAAGAGACCCAGTACTTC
j_gene: TRBJ2-5; abundance: -; v_gene: TRBV27; d_gene: TRBD2; CDR3aa: CASSSLPLAGLQETQYF; CDR3nt: TGTGCCAGCAGTTCCCTACCTCTAGCGGGATTACAAGAGACCCAGTACTTC
j_gene: TRBJ1-1; abundance: -; v_gene: TRBV29-1; d_gene: -; CDR3aa: CSVHRGQNTEAFF; CDR3nt: TGCAGCGTGCACCGGGGACAGAACACTGAAGCTTTCTTT
j_gene: TRBJ2-2; abundance: -; v_gene: TRBV5-1; d_gene: -; CDR3aa: CASSLTAGLNTGELFF; CDR3nt: TGCGCCAGCAGCTTGACTGCGGGGCTTAACACCGGGGAGCTGTTTTTT
j_gene: TRBJ1-4; abundance: -; v_gene: TRBV2; d_gene: -; CDR3aa: CASSEVMGPLEKLFF; CDR3nt: TGTGCCAGCAGTGAAGTAATGGGGCCTTTGGAAAAACTGTTTTTT
j_gene: TRBJ2-1; abundance: -; v_gene: TRBV9; d_gene: -; CDR3aa: CASGPGRGEQFF; CDR3nt: TGTGCCAGCGGACCAGGGCGAGGAGAGCAGTTCTTC
j_gene: TRBJ2-4; abundance: once; v_gene: TRBV4-3; d_gene: TRBD2; CDR3aa: CALEVAGGPDKNIQYF; CDR3nt: TGCGCCCTCGAGGTAGCGGGAGGGCCGGACAAAAACATTCAGTACTTC